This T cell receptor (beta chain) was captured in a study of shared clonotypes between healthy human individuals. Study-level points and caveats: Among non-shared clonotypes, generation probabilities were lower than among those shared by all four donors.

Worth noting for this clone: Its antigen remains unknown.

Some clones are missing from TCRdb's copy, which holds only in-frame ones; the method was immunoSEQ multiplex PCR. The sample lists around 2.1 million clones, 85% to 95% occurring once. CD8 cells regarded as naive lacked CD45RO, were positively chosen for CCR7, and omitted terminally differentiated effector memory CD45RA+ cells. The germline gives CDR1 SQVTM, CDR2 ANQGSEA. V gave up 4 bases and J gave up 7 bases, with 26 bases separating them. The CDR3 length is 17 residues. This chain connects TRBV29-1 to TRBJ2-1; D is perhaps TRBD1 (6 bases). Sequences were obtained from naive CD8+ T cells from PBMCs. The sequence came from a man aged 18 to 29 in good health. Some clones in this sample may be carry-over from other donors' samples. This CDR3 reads CSVVGADSGEWWNEQFF. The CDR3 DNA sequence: TGCAGCGTTGTGGGAGCCGATTCAGGGGAATGGTGGAATGAGCAGTTCTTC.